This T cell receptor beta chain appears in the sequencing data of a study of Tregs in tolerant kidney transplant recipients. Study details: CD4+CD25+CD127- cells came from approximately 3-day belatacept mixed lymphocyte reactions, some with approximately five-day graft donor restimulation. Antibodies separated recipient from donor cells.

To note about this clone: Its antigen remains unidentified.

The CDR3 is made up of 15 amino acids. V was clipped by 7 bases and J by 2 bases, with 15 bases between them. CDR1 and CDR2 from the germline V gene are MNHEY and SMNVEV (reference sequence). Measured with immunoSEQ multiplex PCR; TCRdb has only the in-frame clones, and not every one. The table has around 30,000 clones, under 90% seen once; the top ten hold around 2%. The receptor comes from a human donor in good health. J is TRBJ1-5 and V is TRBV27; a weak D match, TRBD1 (5 bases). The specimen sequenced was Tregs from blood cultured with allogeneic cells. Here the CDR3 reads CASNPGLGGNQPQHF. The CDR3 DNA sequence: TGTGCCAGCAACCCCGGTTTGGGGGGCAATCAGCCCCAGCATTTT.